This TCR beta chain came from a study of T cells after yellow fever vaccination. There are many counts of this clonotype. The germline CDR1 and CDR2 sequences are SGHVS and FQNEAQ. V lost 6 bases to trimming and J lost 7 bases; unmatched junction nucleotides: 10. The CDR3 is 15 amino acids. TCRdb reprocessed the 5' RACE reads via MiXCR and lists one record per CDR3 protein. The sample carries approximately 110,000 distinct CDR3 sequences, 6.5% to 8% recorded once. The receptor was derived from a young man who received the YFV17D yellow fever vaccine. J is TRBJ1-4 and V is TRBV7-8, with 8 bases matching TRBD1. Source: CD4+ T cells sorted from PBMCs, taken 9 to 11 days after the first yellow fever vaccination. The chain's CDR3 is CASRPDRGGSEKLFF. CDR3 sequence (DNA): TGTGCCAGCAGACCCGACAGGGGAGGGAGTGAAAAACTGTTTTTT.